The present TCR beta chain was sequenced within a study of post-analysis software for immune sequencing data. Findings of the study overall: Patients had higher frequencies than controls of about five TRBV segments, including TRBV5-6, TRBV5-1 and TRBV20-1.

Deletions cut 7 bases from V and 0 bases from J, with 11 bases between. The CDR3 spans 14 residues. TCR beta cDNA libraries had unique molecular identifiers. In TCRdb, the PCR reads were re-called with MiXCR into one record per CDR3 protein. The sample carries hundreds of thousands of distinct CDR3 sequences, 55% to 60% recorded once. A few counts support this clonotype. Its matching antigen is unknown. This could be a read error, since a much larger clone is one nucleotide away. This receptor was obtained from a girl aged 2 to 10 with multiple sclerosis. Sequencing was performed on blood. The chain couples TRBV12-3 or TRBV12-4 to TRBJ2-3; TRBD2 is a possible D gene (6 bases). CDR3 bases: TGTGCCAGCACCCCCGGGGGAAGCACAGATACGCAGTATTTT. This encodes CASTPGGSTDTQYF.